The next 18 T cell receptor beta chains were all read from a single sample in a study of a mutant IDH1 vaccine in newly diagnosed glioma. Clones were sequenced by immunoSEQ multiplex PCR, and TCRdb holds only the in-frame ones, with some missing. The data show 25,000 to 30,000 clones, under 85% seen once. The time point here: week 5, during vaccination. In the vaccine, a single dose held 300 ug of the mutant IDH1 20-mer peptide, along with topical imiquimod. What these receptors recognize is not known. This material consisted of PBMCs, taken from a glioma patient whose treatment included an IDH1 peptide vaccine. These receptors all come from a man aged 35-49 years with glioma. Some clones in this sample may be carry-over from other donors' samples.

V and J are TRBV5-1 and TRBJ2-5; 7 nucleotides line up with TRBD2. Germline V gives CDR1 SGHRS, CDR2 YFSETQ. Unmatched junction bases numbered 5, after V lost 2 bases and J lost 4 bases. The CDR3 contains 14 residues. The DNA of the CDR3 is TGCGCCAGCAGCTTTCGGGACTATGGAGAGACCCAGTACTTC. It specifies CASSFRDYGETQYF.

The genes are TRBV27 and TRBJ1-2; 8 positions agree with TRBD1. CDR3 length equals 13 residues. Trimming took 1 base from V and 8 from J; bases not matched to a gene: 3. CDR1 is MNHEY and CDR2 is SMNVEV in the germline V gene (reference sequence). DNA of the CDR3: TGTGCCAGCAGTTTATGGACAGGGTCCGGCTACACCTTC. It is translated as CASSLWTGSGYTF.

This clone has only one observation. The CDR3 sequence: CAWSVTSNSQPQHF. CDR3 DNA sequence: TGTGCCTGGAGTGTAACCAGCAATAGTCAGCCCCAGCATTTT. J is TRBJ1-5 and V is TRBV30; no firm D call. This CDR3 is built from 14 residues. From germline, CDR1 is GTSNPN and CDR2 SVGIG (reference sequence). Trimming left V 0 bases short and J 6 bases short, with 12 bases between.

This clone was observed once. The chain recombines TRBV2 with TRBJ1-2; 9 bases align to TRBD1. V dropped 2 bases and J dropped 8; count of bases not matched to a gene: 6. CDR3 length: 14 amino acids. The germline V gene has CDR1 SNHLY and CDR2 FYNNEI. The CDR3 DNA reads as TGTGCCAGCAGTGAAAGACAGGGGGAAGGCGGCTACACCTTC. Its protein is CASSERQGEGGYTF.

The chain employs TRBV5-6 and TRBJ1-5, with unresolved D. This CDR3 spans 15 amino acids. Trimming took off 4 bases at V and 3 bases at J, with 14 bases between the two ends. The germline V gene encodes CDR1 SGHDT and CDR2 YYEEEE. This chain's CDR3 is CASSTVMDYNQPQHF. As DNA, the CDR3 is TGTGCCAGCAGCACGGTAATGGACTACAATCAGCCCCAGCATTTT.

The chain carries TRBV4-2 and TRBJ2-7; maybe TRBD1 (6 bases). V lost 0 bases and J 5 bases, leaving 14 bases between the germline ends. Looked up from germline, CDR1 is LGHNA and CDR2 is YNFKEQ. This CDR3 is 15 amino acids long. The CDR3 nucleotides are TGTGCCAGCAGCCAAGAACTGGGGGCAAGGAACGAGCAGTACTTC. This sequence encodes CASSQELGARNEQYF.

This chain joins TRBV4-1 and TRBJ1-2; D ambiguous. Trimming left V 4 bases short and J 3 bases short, with 12 bases between. Germline V gene sequence: CDR1 MGHRA, CDR2 YSYEKL. The CDR3 length is 14 residues. The CDR3 nucleotides read TGCGCCAGCAGCCCGAGGGTAGGTTACTATGGCTACACCTTC. It translates to CASSPRVGYYGYTF.

Written as DNA, the CDR3 is TGTGCCAGCTCACAATCCCTCGCCTACGAGCAGTACTTC. Its translation is CASSQSLAYEQYF. The chain uses TRBV18 and TRBJ2-7; no clear D gene. Trimming removed 4 bases from V and 2 bases from J, with 9 bases in between. Germline CDR1 KGHSH, CDR2 LQKENI. The CDR3 spans 13 residues.

This clone was seen only once. V and J are TRBV5-4 and TRBJ2-7; tentatively, D is TRBD2 (5 bases). Trimming took 0 bases from V and 2 from J, leaving 9 bases between them. The CDR3 totals 14 residues. Germline V gives CDR1 SGHNT, CDR2 YYREEE (reference sequence). CDR3: CASSLGQRTYEQYF. CDR3 nucleotides: TGTGCCAGCAGCTTGGGGCAGCGGACCTACGAGCAGTACTTC.

This clone has just a few counts. J is TRBJ2-3 and V is TRBV4-1; the match to TRBD2 covers 8 bases. CDR3 size: 16 residues. The junction had 8 bases not matched to a gene; V was cut back by 0 bases and J by 6 bases. Germline V gives CDR1 MGHRA, CDR2 YSYEKL. The CDR3, as DNA: TGCGCCAGCAGCCAAGATGGGACGGGGGGGGCGGATACGCAGTATTTT. This encodes CASSQDGTGGADTQYF.

This chain uses TRBV5-6 with TRBJ1-1; a weak D match, TRBD1 (6 bases). This CDR3 region has 15 residues. Trimming removed 2 bases at V and 0 bases at J, with 11 bases between. From germline, CDR1 is SGHDT and CDR2 YYEEEE. This CDR3 is CASSFGTGLNTEAFF. The CDR3 coding sequence is TGTGCCAGCAGCTTCGGAACAGGGTTGAACACTGAAGCTTTCTTT.

The chain couples TRBV19 to TRBJ2-3, with D tentatively TRBD2 (6 bases). Germline values: CDR1 LNHDA, CDR2 SQIVND (reference sequence). The CDR3 is made up of 15 amino acids. Trimming took 5 bases from V and 2 from J, leaving 14 bases between them. The CDR3 nucleotides read TGTGCCAGTAGTGTTATGGCGGGGAACACAGATACGCAGTATTTT. Protein: CASSVMAGNTDTQYF. The entire variable domain, with the rest obtained from reference TRBV19 and TRBJ2-3, is as follows: DGGITQSPKYLFRKEGQNVTLSCEQNLNHDAMYWYRQDPGQGLRLIYYSQIVNDFQKGDIAEGYSVSREKKESFPLTVTSAQKNPTAFYLCASSVMAGNTDTQYFGPGTRLTVL.

The rearrangement joins TRBV19 to TRBJ1-4; TRBD1 might be the D (6 bases). The CDR3 is 15 residues long. Trimming cost V 5 bases and J 5 bases, with 15 bases left between them. CDR1 is LNHDA, CDR2 SQIVND, per germline (reference sequence). DNA for the CDR3: TGTGCCAGTAGTTCAGAGGACAGACCGAATGAAAAACTGTTTTTT. The encoded protein is CASSSEDRPNEKLFF.

This clone was seen a handful of times. The V call is TRBV9, the J call TRBJ1-4; 9 bases align to TRBD1. The CDR3 has 14 residues. The ends lost 3 bases at V and 8 bases at J; junction bases unmatched: 5. Germline loops: CDR1 SGDLS, CDR2 YYNGEE. This CDR3 reads CASSARDRVEKLFF. The CDR3 DNA sequence: TGTGCCAGCAGCGCCCGGGACAGGGTGGAAAAACTGTTTTTT.

This clone was observed a few times. This chain joins TRBV10-3 and TRBJ1-4; the D is unclear. V lost 0 bases to trimming and J lost 7 bases, with 12 bases between them. CDR1 is ENHRY and CDR2 is SYGVKD in the germline V gene. The CDR3 loop spans 15 amino acids. The CDR3 is CAISESGQPVEKLFF. The CDR3 DNA reads TGTGCCATCAGTGAGTCGGGCCAGCCTGTTGAAAAACTGTTTTTT.

The chain carries TRBV6-1 and TRBJ2-7, with D uncertain. The V and J ends lost 0 bases and 0 bases respectively, with 6 bases between them. This CDR3 comprises 14 residues. In germline, CDR1 is MNHNS, CDR2 SASEGT. The CDR3 spells CASSEARHSYEQYF. The CDR3 nucleotides read TGTGCCAGCAGTGAAGCTCGTCACTCCTACGAGCAGTACTTC.

The CDR3 loop is CASSLTSGGSYEQYF. In DNA form, the CDR3 reads TGCGCCAGCAGCTTGACTAGCGGGGGTTCCTACGAGCAGTACTTC. The chain recombines TRBV5-1 with TRBJ2-7; 11 nucleotides align to TRBD2. Germline V gives CDR1 SGHRS, CDR2 YFSETQ. The CDR3 has 15 residues. J gave up 1 base and V 1 base, and 1 base lay outside the gene matches.

This CDR3 reads CASSSLTGGYNSPLHF. Written as DNA, the CDR3 is TGTGCCAGCAGCTCCCTTACAGGGGGCTATAATTCACCCCTCCACTTT. V usage is TRBV11-2 and J usage is TRBJ1-6, with TRBD1 matching over 8 bases. CDR3 length: 16 amino acids. Germline loops: CDR1 SGHAT, CDR2 FQNNGV. V lost 4 bases and J lost 3; bases outside the gene matches: 5.